The 25 T cell receptor beta chains reported below all come from one sample, sequenced in a study of CD8 T cells in cerebrospinal fluid in Alzheimer's disease. TCRdb reanalyzed the 10x single-cell sequencing reads, giving one entry per CDR3 protein sequence and no DNA. Its listing shows about 1,100 distinct CDR3 sequences. Material: cerebrospinal fluid. The receptors come from a human donor with mild cognitive impairment.

This clonotype is deemed large by its frequency. The chain has TRBV2 and TRBJ2-3; TCRdb outputs TRBD1, but without DNA this stays unchecked. This CDR3 is 14 amino acids long. CDR1 is SNHLY and CDR2 is FYNNEI in the germline V gene. CDR3 sequence reads: CASRRGPWTDTQYF.

In terms of frequency, this clonotype is medium-sized. The rearrangement links TRBV29-1 to TRBJ2-7; the D call of TRBD1 rests on TCRdb alone, since no DNA is present to check it. CDR1 is SQVTM, CDR2 ANQGSEA, per germline. The CDR3 sequence is 13 residues long. Here the CDR3 reads CSVDRGQGYEQYF.

This clonotype is deemed medium-sized (0.01 to 0.1%) by its frequency. The CDR3 region is CASRPGGFGAETQYF. The chain couples TRBV5-1 to TRBJ2-5; TCRdb's D call, TRBD1, is unchecked because there is no DNA. CDR3 length: 15 residues. CDR1 and CDR2 from the germline V gene are SGHRS and YFSETQ.

This clonotype ranks as medium-sized in terms of frequency. This chain connects TRBV6-5 to TRBJ1-5; TCRdb proposes TRBD1, but this gene call is untestable without DNA. The CDR3 has 16 amino acids. The V gene's germline CDR1 is MNHEY and CDR2 SVGAGI. CDR3 residues: CASSYPLDSRNQPQHF.

This clonotype counts as medium-sized (0.01 to 0.1%) by frequency. The chain carries TRBV7-9 and TRBJ2-7; the TRBD1 assignment by TCRdb is unverifiable without DNA. Germline V gives CDR1 SEHNR, CDR2 FQNEAQ (reference sequence). CDR3 length: 13 amino acids. CDR3 region: CASSLGGVEEQYF.

This clonotype is classed as medium-sized by frequency. This sequence joins TRBV6-4 and TRBJ2-1; the TRBD2 assignment by TCRdb is unverifiable without DNA. The germline CDR1 and CDR2 sequences are MRHNA and SNTAGT. The CDR3 spans 16 residues. This CDR3 is CASSPELAGGSNEQFF.

Considering frequency, this clonotype is medium-sized. V is TRBV7-2 and J is TRBJ2-7; TCRdb's assignment of TRBD1 cannot be checked, as there is no DNA. The V gene's germline CDR1 is SGHTA and CDR2 FQGNSA. CDR3 length equals 15 residues. Here the CDR3 reads CASSLGGAGSYEQYF.

This clonotype is identified as medium-sized from frequency. The rearrangement uses TRBV20-1 and TRBJ1-2; the D gene TCRdb calls, TRBD1, cannot be checked with no DNA. The CDR3 runs 12 residues. CDR1 and CDR2 (germline): DFQATT, SNEGSKA (reference sequence). CDR3 residues: CSAKPGAYGYTF.

This clonotype is called large based on its frequency. This rearrangement joins TRBV9 to TRBJ2-1. Per germline, CDR1 SGDLS and CDR2 YYNGEE. CDR3 length equals 13 residues. The CDR3 sequence is CASGVAPYNEQFF. The complete variable domain, with remaining parts taken from reference TRBV9 and TRBJ2-1, reads DSGVTQTPKHLITATGQRVTLRCSPRSGDLSVYWYQQSLDQGLQFLIQYYNGEERAKGNILERFSAQQFPDLHSELNLSSLELGDSALYFCASGVAPYNEQFFGPGTRLTVL.

This clonotype is identified as medium-sized (0.01 to 0.1%) from frequency. The chain carries TRBV20-1 and TRBJ1-2; no DNA is available, so the TRBD1 call from TCRdb remains unchecked. Germline assignment: CDR1 DFQATT and CDR2 SNEGSKA (reference sequence). The CDR3 has 12 amino acids. The CDR3 spells CSARSGIYGYTF.

This clonotype shows up as medium-sized by frequency. The chain employs TRBV6-2 or TRBV6-3 and TRBJ1-1; checking the TCRdb D call of TRBD1 is not possible without DNA. CDR1 is MNHEY and CDR2 is SVGEGT in the germline V gene. This CDR3 spans 16 amino acids. Here the CDR3 reads CASSSVPGQGGSEAFF.

This clonotype registers medium-sized (0.01 to 0.1%) by frequency. V is TRBV28 and J is TRBJ1-2. The CDR3 runs to 13 residues. Germline values: CDR1 MDHEN, CDR2 SYDVKM. CDR3 region: CASSLRALYGYTF.

Frequency places this clonotype as large (0.1 to 1%). This chain uses TRBV5-1 with TRBJ2-3; TCRdb indicates TRBD1, and absent DNA this call remains unverified. The CDR3 totals 16 residues. From germline, CDR1 is SGHRS and CDR2 YFSETQ. This chain's CDR3 is CASSLAPGAGTDTQYF.

Frequency places this clonotype as medium-sized (0.01 to 0.1%). The chain employs TRBV7-2 and TRBJ2-2; TCRdb returns TRBD1, unconfirmable since there is no DNA. The CDR3 covers 16 residues. Germline-derived CDR1 and CDR2 are SGHTA and FQGNSA. CDR3 in amino acids: CASAHRTGSGGGELFF.

This clonotype counts as medium-sized by frequency. This chain connects TRBV12-3 or TRBV12-4 to TRBJ1-1; TCRdb returns TRBD1, unconfirmable since there is no DNA. The CDR3 is 13 residues long. The CDR3 region is CASRNREHTEAFF.

Judged by frequency, this clonotype is large. This chain joins TRBV7-2 and TRBJ2-1. The CDR3 has 14 amino acids. Germline V gives CDR1 SGHTA, CDR2 FQGNSA. CDR3 sequence reads: CASSFDRSYNEQFF.

This clonotype is identified as medium-sized from frequency. The rearrangement links TRBV7-2 to TRBJ1-1; TCRdb indicates TRBD1, and absent DNA this call remains unverified. The CDR3 loop spans 14 amino acids. Germline lookup yields CDR1 SGHTA and CDR2 FQGNSA. This CDR3 is CASSTRQGGAEAFF.

This clonotype is deemed medium-sized by its frequency. The chain employs TRBV9 and TRBJ2-1; there is no DNA to check the TCRdb D call of TRBD2. Per the germline V gene, CDR1 is SGDLS and CDR2 is YYNGEE. The CDR3 spans 17 residues. The CDR3 loop is CASSARPGGAGYNEQFF.

This clonotype ranks as medium-sized in terms of frequency. The chain carries TRBV12-3 or TRBV12-4 and TRBJ2-1; there is no DNA to check the TCRdb D call of TRBD1. This CDR3 is 14 amino acids long. The chain's CDR3 is CASSPGQTQNEQFF.

This clonotype is identified as medium-sized from frequency. V and J are TRBV5-5 and TRBJ1-4; TCRdb returns TRBD1, unconfirmable since there is no DNA. Germline CDR1 and CDR2: SGHKS and YYEKEE (reference sequence). There are 15 residues in the CDR3. The CDR3 here is CASSSQGATNEKLFF. The full variable domain, completed using reference TRBV5-5 and TRBJ1-4, is DAGVTQSPTHLIKTRGQQVTLRCSPISGHKSVSWYQQVLGQGPQFIFQYYEKEERGRGNFPDRFSARQFPNYSSELNVNALLLGDSALYLCASSSQGATNEKLFFGSGTQLSVL.

This clonotype is deemed large by its frequency. V usage is TRBV5-1 and J usage is TRBJ2-1; TCRdb designates TRBD1, a call that cannot be tested without DNA. Germline values: CDR1 SGHRS, CDR2 YFSETQ. The CDR3 sequence is 13 residues long. CDR3 sequence: CASSIGQYNEQFF. Combining the CDR3 with reference TRBV5-1 and TRBJ2-1 gives the whole variable domain KAGVTQTPRYLIKTRGQQVTLSCSPISGHRSVSWYQQTPGQGLQFLFEYFSETQRNKGNFPGRFSGRQFSNSRSEMNVSTLELGDSALYLCASSIGQYNEQFFGPGTRLTVL.

Measured by frequency, this clonotype is large (0.1 to 1%). This chain joins TRBV6-6 and TRBJ1-1. This CDR3 comprises 12 residues. In germline, CDR1 is MNHNY, CDR2 SVGAGI (reference sequence). The CDR3 region is CASTRMNTEAFF.

This clonotype is classed as large by frequency. The rearrangement uses TRBV11-2 and TRBJ2-1; with no DNA, the TCRdb D assignment of TRBD1 cannot be verified. Germline V gene data show CDR1 as SGHAT and CDR2 as FQNNGV. This CDR3 spans 14 amino acids. CDR3 residues: CASSPRTEYNEQFF.

This clonotype is classed as medium-sized (0.01 to 0.1%) by frequency. The rearrangement joins TRBV2 to TRBJ2-7; there is no DNA to check the TCRdb D call of TRBD1. Germline-derived CDR1 and CDR2 are SNHLY and FYNNEI. The CDR3 length is 16 residues. Here the CDR3 reads CASSFPQAGDPYEQYF.

This clonotype is classed as medium-sized by frequency. V and J are TRBV6-4 and TRBJ2-3; TCRdb's assignment of TRBD2 cannot be checked, as there is no DNA. The germline V gene has CDR1 MRHNA and CDR2 SNTAGT. The CDR3 has 15 residues. This CDR3 is CASSESGGHADTQYF.